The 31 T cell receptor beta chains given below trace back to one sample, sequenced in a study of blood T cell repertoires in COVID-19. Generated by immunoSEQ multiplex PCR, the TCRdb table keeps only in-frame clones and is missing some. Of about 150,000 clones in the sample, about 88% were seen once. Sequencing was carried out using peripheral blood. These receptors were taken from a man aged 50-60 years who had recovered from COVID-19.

CDR3 region: CASSPNPGQRETQYF. For the CDR3, the DNA is TGTGCCAGCTCACCAAACCCGGGACAGCGAGAGACCCAGTACTTC. This rearrangement joins TRBV18 to TRBJ2-5; TRBD1 agrees at 7 bases. The CDR3 spans 15 residues. V was pared by 2 bases and J by 4 bases, with 7 bases of the junction left unmatched. Germline V gene data show CDR1 as KGHSH and CDR2 as LQKENI.

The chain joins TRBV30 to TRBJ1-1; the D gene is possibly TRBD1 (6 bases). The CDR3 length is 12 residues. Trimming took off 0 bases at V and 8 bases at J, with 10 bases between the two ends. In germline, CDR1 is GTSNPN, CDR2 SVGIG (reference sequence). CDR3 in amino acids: CAWSVVTGEAFF. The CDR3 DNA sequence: TGTGCCTGGAGTGTAGTTACAGGGGAAGCTTTCTTT.

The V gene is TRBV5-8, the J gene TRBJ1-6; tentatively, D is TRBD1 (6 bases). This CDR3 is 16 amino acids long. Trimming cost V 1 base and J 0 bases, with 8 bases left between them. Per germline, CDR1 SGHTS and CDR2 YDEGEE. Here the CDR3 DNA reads TGTGCCAGCAGCTTGAGGGGGAGCTCCTATAATTCACCCCTCCACTTT. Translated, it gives CASSLRGSSYNSPLHF.

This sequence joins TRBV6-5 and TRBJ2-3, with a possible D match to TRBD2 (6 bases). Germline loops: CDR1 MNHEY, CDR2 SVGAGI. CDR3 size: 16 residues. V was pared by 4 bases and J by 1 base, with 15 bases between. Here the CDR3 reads CASSLLGSGGTDTQYF. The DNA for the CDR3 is TGTGCCAGCAGTTTACTCGGGTCGGGGGGCACAGATACGCAGTATTTT.

The CDR3 sequence: CASSPQGISTDTQYF. The DNA for the CDR3 is TGTGCCAGCAGCCCACAGGGGATTAGCACAGATACGCAGTATTTT. This rearrangement joins TRBV7-2 to TRBJ2-3; 7 bases agree with TRBD1. CDR1 and CDR2 (germline): SGHTA, FQGNSA. V lost 5 bases and J lost 0; bases outside the gene matches: 5. This CDR3 region has 15 residues.

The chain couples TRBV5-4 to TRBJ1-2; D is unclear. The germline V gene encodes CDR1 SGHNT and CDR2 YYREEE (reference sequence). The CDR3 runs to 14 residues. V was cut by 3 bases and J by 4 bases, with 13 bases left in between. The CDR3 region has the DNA TGTGCCAGCAGCTACACTTTGGAGTTCTATGGCTACACCTTC. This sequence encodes CASSYTLEFYGYTF.

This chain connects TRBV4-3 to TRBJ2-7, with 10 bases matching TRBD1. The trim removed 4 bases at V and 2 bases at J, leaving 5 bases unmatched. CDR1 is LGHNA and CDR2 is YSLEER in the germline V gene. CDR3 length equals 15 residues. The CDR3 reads CASSRGGQGTYEQYF. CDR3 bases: TGCGCCAGCAGCCGAGGGGGACAGGGGACCTACGAGCAGTACTTC.

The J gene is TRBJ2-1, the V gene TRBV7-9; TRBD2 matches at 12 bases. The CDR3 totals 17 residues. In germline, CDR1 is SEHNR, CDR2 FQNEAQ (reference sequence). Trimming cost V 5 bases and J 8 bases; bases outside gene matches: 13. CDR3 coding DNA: TGTGCCAGCAGCCCTTATACGACTAGCGGGGGCACTGATGAGCAGTTCTTC. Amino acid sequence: CASSPYTTSGGTDEQFF.

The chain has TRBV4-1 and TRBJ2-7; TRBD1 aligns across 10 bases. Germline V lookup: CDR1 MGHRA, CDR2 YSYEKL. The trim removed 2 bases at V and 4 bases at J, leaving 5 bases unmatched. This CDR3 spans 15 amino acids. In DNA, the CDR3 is TGCGCCAGCAGCCAATCCCCGGGACAGGGGTACGAGCAGTACTTC. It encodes CASSQSPGQGYEQYF.

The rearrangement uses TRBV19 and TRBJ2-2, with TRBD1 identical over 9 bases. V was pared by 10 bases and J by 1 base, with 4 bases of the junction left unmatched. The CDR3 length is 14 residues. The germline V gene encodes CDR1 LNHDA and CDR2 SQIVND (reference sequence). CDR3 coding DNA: TGTGCCACAAGACAGGGGGGGAACACCGGGGAGCTGTTTTTT. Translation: CATRQGGNTGELFF.

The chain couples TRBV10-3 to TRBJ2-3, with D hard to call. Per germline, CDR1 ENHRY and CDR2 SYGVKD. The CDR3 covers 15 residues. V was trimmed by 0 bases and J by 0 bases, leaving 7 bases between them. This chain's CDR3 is CAISESEASTDTQYF. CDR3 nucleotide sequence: TGTGCCATCAGTGAGTCCGAAGCTAGCACAGATACGCAGTATTTT.

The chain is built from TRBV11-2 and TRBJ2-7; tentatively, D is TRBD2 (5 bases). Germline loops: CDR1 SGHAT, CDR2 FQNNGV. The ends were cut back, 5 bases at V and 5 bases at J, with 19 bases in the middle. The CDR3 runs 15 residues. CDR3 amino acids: CASSTLPSGDNEQYF. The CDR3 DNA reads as TGTGCCAGCAGCACCCTACCCAGCGGCGATAACGAGCAGTACTTC.

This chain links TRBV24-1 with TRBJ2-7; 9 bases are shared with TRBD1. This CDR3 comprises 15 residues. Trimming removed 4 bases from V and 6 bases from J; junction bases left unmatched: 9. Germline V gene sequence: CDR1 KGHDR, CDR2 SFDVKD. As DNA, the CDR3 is TGTGCCACCAGTGAGTCCGGGACAGGGCTGTCCGAGCAGTACTTC. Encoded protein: CATSESGTGLSEQYF.

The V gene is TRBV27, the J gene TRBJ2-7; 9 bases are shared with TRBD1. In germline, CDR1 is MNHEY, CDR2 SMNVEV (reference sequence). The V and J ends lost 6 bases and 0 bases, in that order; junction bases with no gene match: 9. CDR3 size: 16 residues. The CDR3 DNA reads TGTGCCAGCAGACCTCAACCGGGACAGGGCTCCTACGAGCAGTACTTC. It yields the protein CASRPQPGQGSYEQYF.

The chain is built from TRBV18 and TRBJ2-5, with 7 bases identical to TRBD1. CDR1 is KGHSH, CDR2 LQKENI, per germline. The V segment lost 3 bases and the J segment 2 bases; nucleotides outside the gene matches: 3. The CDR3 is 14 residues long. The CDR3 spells CASSPRTGQETQYF. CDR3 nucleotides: TGTGCCAGCTCACCGCGGACAGGTCAAGAGACCCAGTACTTC.

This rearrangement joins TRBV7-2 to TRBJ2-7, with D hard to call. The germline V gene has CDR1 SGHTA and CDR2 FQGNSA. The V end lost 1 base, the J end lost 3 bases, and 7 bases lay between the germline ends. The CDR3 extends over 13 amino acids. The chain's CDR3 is CASSLVGHYEQYF. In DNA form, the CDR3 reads TGTGCCAGCAGCTTAGTTGGGCACTACGAGCAGTACTTC.

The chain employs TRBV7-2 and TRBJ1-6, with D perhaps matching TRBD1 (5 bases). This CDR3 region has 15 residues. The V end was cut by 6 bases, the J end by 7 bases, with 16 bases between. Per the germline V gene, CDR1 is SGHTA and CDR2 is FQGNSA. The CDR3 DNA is TGTGCCAGCAGACCCCCCGGAGGGGTGAATTCACCCCTCCACTTT. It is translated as CASRPPGGVNSPLHF.

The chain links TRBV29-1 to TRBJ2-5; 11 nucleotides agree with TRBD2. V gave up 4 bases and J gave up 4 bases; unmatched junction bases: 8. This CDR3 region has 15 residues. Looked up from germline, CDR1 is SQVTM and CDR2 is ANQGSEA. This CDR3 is CSVAVAGGQRETQYF. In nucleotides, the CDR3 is TGCAGCGTTGCCGTAGCGGGGGGGCAAAGAGAGACCCAGTACTTC.

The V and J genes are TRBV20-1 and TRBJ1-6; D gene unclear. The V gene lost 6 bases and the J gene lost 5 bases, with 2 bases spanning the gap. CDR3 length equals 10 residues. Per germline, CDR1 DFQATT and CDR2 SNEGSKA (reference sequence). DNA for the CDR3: TGCAGTGCCGATAATTCACCCCTCCACTTT. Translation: CSADNSPLHF.

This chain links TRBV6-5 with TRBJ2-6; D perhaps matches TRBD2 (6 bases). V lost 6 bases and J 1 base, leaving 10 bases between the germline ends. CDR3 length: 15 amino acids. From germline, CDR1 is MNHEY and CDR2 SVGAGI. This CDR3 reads CASSKGGSGANVLTF. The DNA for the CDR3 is TGTGCCAGCAGCAAAGGAGGGTCTGGGGCCAACGTCCTGACTTTC.

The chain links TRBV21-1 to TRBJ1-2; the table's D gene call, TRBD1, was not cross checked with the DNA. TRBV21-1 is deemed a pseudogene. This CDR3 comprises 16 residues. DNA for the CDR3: TGTGCCAGCAGCAAAGCTAGTGCAGGGGGCAACTATGGCTACACCTTC. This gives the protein CASSKASAGGNYGYTF.

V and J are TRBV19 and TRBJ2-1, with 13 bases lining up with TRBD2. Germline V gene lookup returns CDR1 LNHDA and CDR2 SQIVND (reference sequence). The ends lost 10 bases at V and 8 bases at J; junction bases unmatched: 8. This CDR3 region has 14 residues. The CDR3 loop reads CATKLAGGPHEQFF. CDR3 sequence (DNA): TGTGCCACCAAACTAGCGGGGGGGCCCCATGAGCAGTTCTTC.

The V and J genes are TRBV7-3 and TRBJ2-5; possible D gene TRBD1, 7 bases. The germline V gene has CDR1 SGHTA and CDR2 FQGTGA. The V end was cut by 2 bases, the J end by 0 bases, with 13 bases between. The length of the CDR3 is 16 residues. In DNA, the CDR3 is TGTGCCAGCAGCTTAGGAGGGGGCCCCTACCAAGAGACCCAGTACTTC. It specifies CASSLGGGPYQETQYF.

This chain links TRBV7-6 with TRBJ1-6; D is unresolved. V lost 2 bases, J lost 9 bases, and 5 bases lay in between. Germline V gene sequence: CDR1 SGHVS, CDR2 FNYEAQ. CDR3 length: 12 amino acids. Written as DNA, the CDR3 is TGTGCCAGCAGCTTATTTCGTTCACCCCTCCACTTT. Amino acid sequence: CASSLFRSPLHF.

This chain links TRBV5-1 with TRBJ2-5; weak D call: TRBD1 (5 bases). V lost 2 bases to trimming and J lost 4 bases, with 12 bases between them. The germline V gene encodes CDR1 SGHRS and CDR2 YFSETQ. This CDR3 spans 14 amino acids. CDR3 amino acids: CASSLWQGRETQYF. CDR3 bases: TGCGCCAGCAGCTTATGGCAGGGCCGAGAGACCCAGTACTTC.

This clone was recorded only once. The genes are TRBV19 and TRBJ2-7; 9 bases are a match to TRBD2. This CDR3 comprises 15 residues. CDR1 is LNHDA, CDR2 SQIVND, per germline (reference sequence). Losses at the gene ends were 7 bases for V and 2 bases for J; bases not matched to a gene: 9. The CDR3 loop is CASKASAGGTYEQYF. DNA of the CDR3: TGTGCCAGTAAAGCTAGTGCGGGGGGGACCTACGAGCAGTACTTC.

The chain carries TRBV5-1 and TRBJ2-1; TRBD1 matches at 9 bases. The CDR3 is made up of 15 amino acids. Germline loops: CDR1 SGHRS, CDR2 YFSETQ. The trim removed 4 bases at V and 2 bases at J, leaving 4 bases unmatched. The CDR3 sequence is CASSPGTGTYNEQFF. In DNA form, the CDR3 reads TGCGCCAGCAGCCCCGGGACAGGGACCTACAATGAGCAGTTCTTC.

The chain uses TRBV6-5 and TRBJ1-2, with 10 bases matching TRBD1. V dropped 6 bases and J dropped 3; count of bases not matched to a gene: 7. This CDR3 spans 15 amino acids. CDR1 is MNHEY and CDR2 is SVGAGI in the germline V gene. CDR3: CASRPGTGVYYGYTF. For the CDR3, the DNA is TGTGCCAGCAGGCCCGGGACAGGGGTGTACTATGGCTACACCTTC.

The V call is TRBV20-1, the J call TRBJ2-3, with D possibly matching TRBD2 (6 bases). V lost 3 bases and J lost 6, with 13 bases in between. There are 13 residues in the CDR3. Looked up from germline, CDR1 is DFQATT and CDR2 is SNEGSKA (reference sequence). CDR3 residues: CSASSGGWDTQYF. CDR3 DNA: TGCAGTGCTAGTAGTGGAGGGTGGGATACGCAGTATTTT.

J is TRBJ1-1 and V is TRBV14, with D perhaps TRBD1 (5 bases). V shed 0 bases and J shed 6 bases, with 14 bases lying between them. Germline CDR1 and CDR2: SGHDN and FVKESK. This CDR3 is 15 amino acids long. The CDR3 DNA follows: TGTGCCAGCAGCCAAGATCCGGGGGGAGTGGCTGAAGCTTTCTTT. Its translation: CASSQDPGGVAEAFF.

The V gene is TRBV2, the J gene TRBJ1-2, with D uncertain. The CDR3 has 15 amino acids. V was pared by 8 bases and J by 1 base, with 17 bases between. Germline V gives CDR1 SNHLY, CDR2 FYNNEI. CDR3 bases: TGTGCCAGCTACGGGAAGTCAGCGAATAACTATGGCTACACCTTC. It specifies CASYGKSANNYGYTF.